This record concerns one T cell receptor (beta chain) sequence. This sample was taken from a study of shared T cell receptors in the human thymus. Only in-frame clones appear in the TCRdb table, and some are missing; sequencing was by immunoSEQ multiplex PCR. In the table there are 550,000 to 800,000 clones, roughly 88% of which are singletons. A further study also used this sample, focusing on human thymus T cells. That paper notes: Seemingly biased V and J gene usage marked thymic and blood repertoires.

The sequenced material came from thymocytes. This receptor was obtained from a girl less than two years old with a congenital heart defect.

As DNA, the CDR3 is TGTGCCAGCACAAGACAGCTCTATAATTCACCCCTCCACTTT. This gives the protein CASTRQLYNSPLHF. V gene TRBV27 combines with J gene TRBJ1-6; D perhaps matches TRBD1 (5 bases). The CDR3 has 14 residues. Germline V gene sequence: CDR1 MNHEY, CDR2 SMNVEV (reference sequence). V gave up 7 bases and J gave up 3 bases, with 10 bases separating them.